The 25 T cell receptor beta chains below were found in one sample sequenced in a study of T cell responses to AZD1222 COVID-19 vaccine. Here immunoSEQ multiplex PCR was the method, and the copy in TCRdb shows in-frame clones only, minus some. The profile shows 130,000 or so clones, around 90% of them singletons. This specimen was peripheral blood, taken on day 0 of AZD1222 vaccination. These receptors all come from an adult in good health.

The gene calls are TRBV6-2 or TRBV6-3 and TRBJ1-2; D is ambiguous. CDR3 size: 11 residues. V dropped 5 bases and J dropped 3 bases, with 4 bases sitting between them. CDR1 is MNHEY, CDR2 SVGEGT, per germline. The CDR3 DNA reads TGTGCCAGCAGTCTTTACTATGGCTACACCTTC. This translates into CASSLYYGYTF.

In this sample, this clone turned up once. The V and J genes are TRBV19 and TRBJ1-3; 10 bases match TRBD1. The germline gives CDR1 LNHDA, CDR2 SQIVND (reference sequence). Trimming took 5 bases from V and 5 from J; bases not matched to a gene: 12. The CDR3 has 17 amino acids. The CDR3 DNA follows: TGTGCCAGTAGTCTCCGGTCGGGACAGGGGAGGAGAAACACCATATATTTT. This codes for CASSLRSGQGRRNTIYF.

V usage is TRBV9 and J usage is TRBJ2-1, with D possibly matching TRBD2 (6 bases). This CDR3 contains 16 residues. The germline V gene has CDR1 SGDLS and CDR2 YYNGEE. Trimming pared 4 bases from V and 7 bases from J, leaving 21 bases between. The CDR3 DNA reads TGTGCCAGCAGCCTAAAAACGGGAGTTTTAGGGAATGAGCAGTTCTTC. Protein product: CASSLKTGVLGNEQFF.

This clone was seen more than once but under ten times. This sequence joins TRBV4-1 and TRBJ2-1, with D possibly being TRBD2 (5 bases). The CDR3 length is 17 residues. Germline V gives CDR1 MGHRA, CDR2 YSYEKL. The V end lost 0 bases, the J end lost 4 bases, and 16 bases lay between the germline ends. CDR3 sequence reads: CASSQEGSLVGYNEQFF. CDR3 nucleotide sequence: TGCGCCAGCAGCCAAGAAGGGAGTCTGGTCGGGTACAATGAGCAGTTCTTC.

J is TRBJ2-7 and V is TRBV12-3 or TRBV12-4; no clear D gene. Trimming removed 3 bases from V and 3 bases from J, with 9 bases in between. CDR3 length equals 13 residues. The CDR3 DNA sequence: TGTGCCAGCAGTTTTCGTCCATTCTACGAGCAGTACTTC. As protein: CASSFRPFYEQYF.

This rearrangement joins TRBV6-2 or TRBV6-3 to TRBJ2-7, with 9 bases fitting TRBD1. There are 18 residues in the CDR3. Trimming took 2 bases from V and 0 from J; bases not matched to a gene: 11. The germline V gene encodes CDR1 MNHEY and CDR2 SVGEGT. CDR3 bases: TGTGCCAGCAGTTACCGGGACAGGGAGGGGAAGAGCTCCTACGAGCAGTACTTC. It is translated as CASSYRDREGKSSYEQYF.

This clone was seen a single time. The CDR3 nucleotides read TGTGCCAGCAGCTTACAGGGTGTTCGTCAGCCCCAGCATTTT. Amino acid sequence: CASSLQGVRQPQHF. The gene calls are TRBV5-6 and TRBJ1-5; possibly TRBD1 for D (6 bases). The CDR3 is 14 amino acids. Trimming removed 2 bases at V and 6 bases at J, with 12 bases between. Germline-derived CDR1 and CDR2 are SGHDT and YYEEEE.

The V gene is TRBV3-1 (or the pseudogene TRBV3-2), the J gene TRBJ2-2; D possibly uses TRBD1 or TRBD2 (5 bases each). The V end was cut by 3 bases, the J end by 2 bases, with 13 bases between. Germline V gives CDR1 LGHDT, CDR2 YNNKEL (reference sequence). CDR3 length: 16 residues. CDR3 sequence (DNA): TGTGCCAGCAGCCAGGCCGGGACGGTAAACACCGGGGAGCTGTTTTTT. Amino acids: CASSQAGTVNTGELFF.

V and J are TRBV7-9 and TRBJ1-2, with TRBD1 matching 7 bases. The V gene end was trimmed by 5 bases and the J gene end by 4 bases; junction bases not matched to a gene: 4. CDR3 length: 13 residues. The germline gives CDR1 SEHNR, CDR2 FQNEAQ (reference sequence). This chain's CDR3 is CASSKTGSYGYTF. The CDR3 DNA is TGTGCCAGCAGCAAGACAGGGTCCTATGGCTACACCTTC.

The chain joins TRBV7-3 to TRBJ2-5; 9 positions match TRBD2. Germline-derived CDR1 and CDR2 are SGHTA and FQGTGA. V was clipped by 2 bases and J by 5 bases; unmatched bases: 6. The CDR3 totals 15 residues. The CDR3 sequence is CASSLGGLAGETQYF. The CDR3 DNA is TGTGCCAGCAGCTTAGGGGGACTAGCCGGCGAGACCCAGTACTTC. Filled out from reference TRBV7-3 and TRBJ2-5, the complete variable domain reads GAGVSQTPSNKVTEKGKYVELRCDPISGHTALYWYRQSLGQGPEFLIYFQGTGAADDSGLPNDRFFAVRPEGSVSTLKIQRTERGDSAVYLCASSLGGLAGETQYFGPGTRLLVL.

The chain joins TRBV7-3 to TRBJ2-3, with a tentative D call TRBD2 (6 bases). The length of the CDR3 is 16 residues. Germline CDR1 SGHTA, CDR2 FQGTGA. Trimming shortened V by 0 bases and J by 5 bases, and 15 bases separated the two germline ends. The CDR3 protein is CASSLTGTPPQDTQYF. The CDR3 DNA reads TGTGCCAGCAGCTTAACGGGGACTCCGCCCCAAGATACGCAGTATTTT.

This sequence joins TRBV4-3 and TRBJ2-1; TRBD2 matches at 14 bases. The V segment lost 4 bases and the J segment 4 bases; nucleotides outside the gene matches: 6. CDR1 and CDR2 (germline): LGHNA, YSLEER. The length of the CDR3 is 17 residues. The CDR3 nucleotides are TGCGCCAGCAGCCGGATGACTAGCGGGGGGGCTTACAATGAGCAGTTCTTC. It yields the protein CASSRMTSGGAYNEQFF.

A word on this clone: The same CDR3 arises from other DNA sequences in this sample as well. The V gene is TRBV2, the J gene TRBJ1-1; D is undetermined. This CDR3 contains 12 residues. Trimming stripped 5 bases from V and 0 bases from J, with 4 bases between. CDR1 is SNHLY, CDR2 FYNNEI, per germline. Written as DNA, the CDR3 is TGTGCCAGCAGTCGCCTGAACACTGAAGCTTTCTTT. This gives the protein CASSRLNTEAFF.

The gene calls are TRBV5-1 and TRBJ2-1, with D perhaps being TRBD1 or TRBD2 (5 bases each). This CDR3 region has 14 residues. V was clipped by 4 bases and J by 5 bases, with 13 bases between them. CDR1 and CDR2 (germline): SGHRS, YFSETQ. The CDR3 DNA follows: TGCGCCAGCAGCCCGGGACCCTTCGACAATGAGCAGTTCTTC. The encoded protein is CASSPGPFDNEQFF.

This chain uses TRBV5-1 with TRBJ2-5; D possibly corresponds to TRBD1 (6 bases). The length of the CDR3 is 14 residues. Trimming took off 0 bases at V and 5 bases at J, with 11 bases between the two ends. CDR1 and CDR2 from the germline V gene are SGHRS and YFSETQ. CDR3 coding DNA: TGCGCCAGCAGCTTGGCAGGGGAGAGTGAGACCCAGTACTTC. Protein sequence: CASSLAGESETQYF.

The V call is TRBV7-2, the J call TRBJ1-1, with TRBD1 identical over 7 bases. This CDR3 is built from 17 residues. Germline CDR1 is SGHTA and CDR2 is FQGNSA. V shed 1 base, J shed 0 bases, and the junction held 8 bases outside the gene matches. CDR3 sequence (DNA): TGTGCCAGCAGCTTAGGCCCAGGGGGAAGGATGAACACTGAAGCTTTCTTT. Translated, it gives CASSLGPGGRMNTEAFF. The full variable domain, rest sourced from reference TRBV7-2 and TRBJ1-1, is GAGVSQSPSNKVTEKGKDVELRCDPISGHTALYWYRQSLGQGLEFLIYFQGNSAPDKSGLPSDRFSAERTGGSVSTLTIQRTQQEDSAVYLCASSLGPGGRMNTEAFFGQGTRLTVV.

The chain links TRBV15 to TRBJ1-5, with 9 bases matching TRBD1. J lost 2 bases, V lost 1 base, and 3 bases had no gene match. This CDR3 region has 16 residues. In germline, CDR1 is LNHNV, CDR2 YYDKDF (reference sequence). The CDR3 region has the DNA TGTGCCACCAGCAGAGGGGACAGGGTAGGCAATCAGCCCCAGCATTTT. Residues: CATSRGDRVGNQPQHF.

The genes are TRBV6-5 and TRBJ2-3; 12 bases fit TRBD2. The CDR3 extends over 15 amino acids. Looked up from germline, CDR1 is MNHEY and CDR2 is SVGAGI. V gave up 3 bases and J gave up 5 bases; unmatched junction bases: 3. CDR3 sequence: CASSYRLAGEDTQYF. CDR3 nucleotides: TGTGCCAGCAGTTATAGACTAGCGGGAGAAGATACGCAGTATTTT.

This clone was counted once. The chain joins TRBV7-9 to TRBJ1-3; D is possibly TRBD1 (6 bases). The V gene's germline CDR1 is SEHNR and CDR2 FQNEAQ (reference sequence). The V end lost 4 bases, the J end lost 8 bases, and 15 bases lay between the germline ends. The CDR3 has 14 amino acids. The CDR3 protein is CASSSPRGGDTIYF. The CDR3 DNA reads TGTGCCAGCAGCTCGCCCAGAGGGGGGGACACCATATATTTT.

The CDR3 here is CATSDSQGAGANVLTF. The CDR3 nucleotides read TGTGCCACCAGTGATTCACAGGGGGCTGGGGCCAACGTCCTGACTTTC. The chain recombines TRBV24-1 with TRBJ2-6; TRBD1 agrees at 8 bases. V shed 2 bases, J shed 2 bases, and the junction held 1 base outside the gene matches. The V gene's germline CDR1 is KGHDR and CDR2 SFDVKD. CDR3 length: 16 amino acids.

The chain couples TRBV2 to TRBJ1-2; D not resolved. Trimming removed 6 bases at V and 4 bases at J, with 12 bases between. CDR3 length: 13 residues. Germline V lookup: CDR1 SNHLY, CDR2 FYNNEI. The CDR3 nucleotides read TGTGCCAGCAGGGGTTTTGCGATCTATGGCTACACCTTC. Translating gives CASRGFAIYGYTF.

The chain employs TRBV28 and TRBJ1-3; TRBD1 aligns across 7 bases. Per germline, CDR1 MDHEN and CDR2 SYDVKM. V lost 5 bases, J lost 0 bases, and 7 bases stayed unmatched. The CDR3 is 16 amino acids. CDR3 region: CASSTRTGASGNTIYF. CDR3 coding DNA: TGTGCCAGCAGTACCAGGACAGGAGCCTCTGGAAACACCATATATTTT.

The chain employs TRBV5-1 and TRBJ2-5; 9 nucleotides line up with TRBD1. The germline gives CDR1 SGHRS, CDR2 YFSETQ. J gave up 4 bases and V 3 bases, and 10 bases lay outside the gene matches. This CDR3 has 16 residues. The DNA of the CDR3 is TGCGCCAGCAGCTCCCGGGACAGGGCCCAGGGAGAGACCCAGTACTTC. Protein product: CASSSRDRAQGETQYF.

Worth noting for this clone: One end of the junction does not line up with germline, which may come from a read error. This sequence joins TRBV6-5 and TRBJ2-3; 10 bases map to TRBD2. CDR1 is MNHEY, CDR2 SVGAGI, per germline. The CDR3 sequence is 15 residues long. The CDR3 DNA sequence: TGTGCCAGCAGCTACTTAAGCGGGGGGGCAGATACGCAGTATTTT. The encoded protein is CASSYLSGGADTQYF.

The J gene is TRBJ2-3, the V gene TRBV5-1, with D tentatively TRBD2 (6 bases). The CDR3 is 13 residues long. V shed 6 bases and J shed 8 bases, with 16 bases lying between them. Germline V gives CDR1 SGHRS, CDR2 YFSETQ. For the CDR3, the DNA is TGCGCCAGCACCTCTTTTGAGGAGGGTACGCAGTATTTT. Protein product: CASTSFEEGTQYF.